This is a list of T cell receptor beta chains from one sample in a study of cytomegalovirus exposure and HLA in healthy donors. Clones were read by immunoSEQ multiplex PCR, and TCRdb kept only the in-frame ones, dropping some. The table includes 150,000 or so clones, around 81% detected once. The sample was PBMCs. These receptors all come from a woman aged 40 to 50 in good health and CMV-seropositive. Both conserved end residues are part of each CDR3. The D gene is left open where the match is weak. Clone sizes are given selectively: once, few, many, or a class where the clone is expanded.

d_gene: TRBD2
v_gene: TRBV9
j_gene: TRBJ2-7
abundance: NA
CDR3aa: CASSPTSGRAYPSYEQYF
CDR3nt: TGTGCCAGCAGCCCCACTAGCGGGAGGGCCTATCCCTCCTACGAGCAGTACTTC

d_gene: TRBD1
v_gene: TRBV5-1
j_gene: TRBJ1-2
abundance: once
CDR3aa: CASSLRGGDYGYTF
CDR3nt: TGCGCCAGCAGCTTGAGAGGGGGCGACTATGGCTACACCTTC

d_gene: NA
v_gene: TRBV10-3
j_gene: TRBJ1-1
abundance: NA
CDR3aa: CAISGGGRTEAFF
CDR3nt: TGTGCCATCAGTGGGGGAGGACGGACTGAAGCTTTCTTT

d_gene: TRBD1
v_gene: TRBV5-1
j_gene: TRBJ2-7
abundance: few
CDR3aa: CASSHEGTGGYEQYF
CDR3nt: TGCGCCAGCTCCCACGAGGGGACAGGGGGTTACGAGCAGTACTTC

d_gene: NA
v_gene: TRBV6-6
j_gene: TRBJ2-2
abundance: NA
CDR3aa: CASSRQQNTGELFF
CDR3nt: TGTGCCAGCAGCCGACAGCAGAACACCGGGGAGCTGTTTTTT

d_gene: NA
v_gene: TRBV2
j_gene: TRBJ2-3
abundance: NA
CDR3aa: CAHHTPGTDTQYF
CDR3nt: TGTGCCCACCATACCCCAGGGACAGATACGCAGTATTTT

d_gene: NA
v_gene: TRBV19
j_gene: TRBJ1-3
abundance: NA
CDR3aa: CASSTPGIGNTIYF
CDR3nt: TGTGCCAGTAGCACTCCAGGGATCGGAAACACCATATATTTT

d_gene: NA
v_gene: TRBV28
j_gene: TRBJ2-2
abundance: NA
CDR3aa: CASSFRGRANTGELFF
CDR3nt: TGTGCCAGCAGTTTTAGGGGTCGGGCGAACACCGGGGAGCTGTTTTTT

d_gene: NA
v_gene: TRBV28
j_gene: TRBJ2-3
abundance: NA
CDR3aa: CASSLYLDTQYF
CDR3nt: TGTGCCAGCAGTTTGTATTTAGATACGCAGTATTTT

d_gene: TRBD2
v_gene: TRBV6-4
j_gene: TRBJ2-3
abundance: NA
CDR3aa: CASSGTSAYTDTQYF
CDR3nt: TGTGCCAGCAGTGGGACTAGCGCTTACACAGATACGCAGTATTTT

d_gene: TRBD2
v_gene: TRBV5-4
j_gene: TRBJ2-1
abundance: once
CDR3aa: CASSPRRSGGNEQFF
CDR3nt: TGTGCCAGCAGCCCCCGACGGAGCGGGGGGAATGAGCAGTTCTTC

d_gene: TRBD1
v_gene: TRBV7-8
j_gene: TRBJ1-1
abundance: once
CDR3aa: CASSLAQGTTEAFF
CDR3nt: TGTGCCAGCAGCTTAGCACAGGGGACCACTGAAGCTTTCTTT

d_gene: TRBD2
v_gene: TRBV5-1
j_gene: TRBJ2-7
abundance: few
CDR3aa: CASSPRTSGAYEQYF
CDR3nt: TGCGCCAGCAGCCCAAGGACTAGCGGGGCCTACGAGCAGTACTTC

d_gene: NA
v_gene: TRBV27
j_gene: TRBJ1-1
abundance: NA
CDR3aa: CASTSGGYTEAFF
CDR3nt: TGTGCCAGCACCTCGGGGGGGTACACTGAAGCTTTCTTT

d_gene: NA
v_gene: TRBV28
j_gene: TRBJ2-6
abundance: NA
CDR3aa: CASSLVGGSTGANVLTF
CDR3nt: TGTGCCAGCAGTTTAGTGGGGGGATCAACTGGGGCCAACGTCCTGACTTTC

d_gene: NA
v_gene: TRBV9
j_gene: TRBJ2-7
abundance: few
CDR3aa: CASSVAAVPYEQYF
CDR3nt: TGTGCCAGCAGCGTAGCAGCGGTTCCCTACGAGCAGTACTTC

d_gene: TRBD2
v_gene: TRBV6-5
j_gene: TRBJ2-7
abundance: NA
CDR3aa: CASTSGSVYEQYF
CDR3nt: TGTGCCAGCACTAGCGGGAGCGTCTACGAGCAGTACTTC

d_gene: TRBD2
v_gene: TRBV30
j_gene: TRBJ2-3
abundance: NA
CDR3aa: CAWSVIAGGADTQYF
CDR3nt: TGTGCCTGGAGTGTAATAGCGGGAGGGGCAGATACGCAGTATTTT

d_gene: NA
v_gene: TRBV27
j_gene: TRBJ2-1
abundance: NA
CDR3aa: CASSLRSHNEQFF
CDR3nt: TGTGCCAGCAGTTTACGGTCCCACAATGAGCAGTTCTTC